The 5 T cell receptor beta chains presented below share a single source sample, sequenced in a study of neurological immune-mediated disorders. Time point defined: longitudinal time-point 1 (baseline). TCRdb recomputed calls from the 5' RACE reads with MiXCR, one row per CDR3 protein. The table includes tens of thousands of distinct CDR3 sequences, roughly 10% detected once. The sequenced sample consisted of PBMCs. The receptor source for this set is a man younger than 45 in good health.

This clonotype was counted at least ten times. V and J are TRBV9 and TRBJ2-2; 11 bases are a match to TRBD2. The CDR3 spans 16 residues. With V trimmed by 4 bases and J by 6 bases, 8 bases remained unmatched. The germline CDR1 and CDR2 sequences are SGDLS and YYNGEE. CDR3 residues: CASSFTFSGRAGELFF. The CDR3 nucleotides are TGTGCCAGCAGCTTTACCTTTAGCGGGAGGGCCGGGGAGCTGTTTTTT.

This clonotype showed up many times. The CDR3 DNA follows: TGCGCCAGCAAGAGTGGAGACTCCTACGAGCAGTACTTC. The encoded protein is CASKSGDSYEQYF. This chain links TRBV10-2 with TRBJ2-7; the D is unclear. With 7 bases removed from V and 0 bases from J, the gap between germline ends came to 10 bases. The CDR3 consists of 13 residues. Germline loops: CDR1 WSHSY, CDR2 SAAADI.

This clonotype was seen a handful of times. The rearrangement links TRBV12-3 or TRBV12-4 to TRBJ2-5; a weak D match, TRBD1 (6 bases). Trimming took 6 bases from V and 5 from J, leaving 19 bases between them. The CDR3 runs to 15 residues. The CDR3 spells CASSLNGEQGETQYF. Written as DNA, the CDR3 is TGTGCCAGCAGCCTTAACGGCGAACAGGGCGAGACCCAGTACTTC.

This clonotype was found many times. The chain combines TRBV5-1 with TRBJ2-7, with D possibly matching TRBD1 (6 bases). This CDR3 comprises 15 residues. CDR1 is SGHRS, CDR2 YFSETQ, per germline. Trimming pared 0 bases from V and 2 bases from J, leaving 12 bases between. The chain's CDR3 is CASSLEGHRAYEQYF. CDR3 sequence (DNA): TGCGCCAGCAGCTTGGAGGGACACCGAGCCTACGAGCAGTACTTC.

Remarks on this clonotype: It may be a read error: a sequence one base away is much more abundant. V is TRBV28 and J is TRBJ2-1; maybe TRBD2 (6 bases). V gave up 8 bases and J gave up 0 bases, with 14 bases separating them. CDR1 MDHEN and CDR2 SYDVKM come from the germline V gene. The CDR3 extends over 15 amino acids. Here the CDR3 reads CASAILASSYNEQFF. CDR3 nucleotide sequence: TGTGCCAGCGCGATTCTAGCGTCCTCCTACAATGAGCAGTTCTTC.